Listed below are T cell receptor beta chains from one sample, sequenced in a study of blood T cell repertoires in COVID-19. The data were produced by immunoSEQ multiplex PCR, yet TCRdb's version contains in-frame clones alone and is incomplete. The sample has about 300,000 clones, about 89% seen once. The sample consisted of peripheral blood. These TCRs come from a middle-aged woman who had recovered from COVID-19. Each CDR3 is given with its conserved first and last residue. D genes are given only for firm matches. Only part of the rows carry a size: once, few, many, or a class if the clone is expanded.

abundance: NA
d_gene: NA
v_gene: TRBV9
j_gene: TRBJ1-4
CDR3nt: TGTGCCAGCAGCGCAAGCACAGGGTTAACTAATGAAAAACTGTTTTTT
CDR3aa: CASSASTGLTNEKLFF

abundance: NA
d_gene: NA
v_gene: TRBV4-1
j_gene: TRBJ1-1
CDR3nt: TGCGCCAGCAGCCAAGACGGGCAGGGTAACACTGAAGCTTTCTTT
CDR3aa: CASSQDGQGNTEAFF

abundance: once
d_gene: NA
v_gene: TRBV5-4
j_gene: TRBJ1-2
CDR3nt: TGTGCCAGCAGCTTGACAGCGGCTAACTATGGCTACACCTTC
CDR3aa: CASSLTAANYGYTF

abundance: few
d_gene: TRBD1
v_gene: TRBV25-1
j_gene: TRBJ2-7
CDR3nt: TGTGCCAGCAGTGTACTCACAGGGGGGTCCGACGAGCAGTACTTC
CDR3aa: CASSVLTGGSDEQYF

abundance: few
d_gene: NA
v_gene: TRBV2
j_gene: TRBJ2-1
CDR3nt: TGTGCCAGCAGTGACAGGGGCCTCCCTTGGGAGCAGTTCTTC
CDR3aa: CASSDRGLPWEQFF

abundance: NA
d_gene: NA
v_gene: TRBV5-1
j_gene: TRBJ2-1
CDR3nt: TGCGCCAGCAGGGTGGGACAACTTAACAATGAGCAGTTCTTC
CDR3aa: CASRVGQLNNEQFF

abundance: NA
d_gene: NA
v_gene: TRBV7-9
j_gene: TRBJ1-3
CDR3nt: TGTGCCAGCAGCTTAAACGGGGCTGGAAACACCATATATTTT
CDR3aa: CASSLNGAGNTIYF

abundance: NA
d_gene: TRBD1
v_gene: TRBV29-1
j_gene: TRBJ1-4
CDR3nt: TGCAGCGTTACGGGACAGGGGGCTAACGAAAAACTGTTTTTT
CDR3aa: CSVTGQGANEKLFF

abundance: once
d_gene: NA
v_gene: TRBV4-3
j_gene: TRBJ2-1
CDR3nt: TGCGCCAGCAGCCAAGATATCTTATCCGGCTACAATGAGCAGTTCTTC
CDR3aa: CASSQDILSGYNEQFF

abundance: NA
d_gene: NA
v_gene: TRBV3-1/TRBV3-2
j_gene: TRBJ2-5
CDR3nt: TGTGCCAGCACTTTAGCGGCCCAAGAGACCCAGTACTTC
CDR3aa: CASTLAAQETQYF

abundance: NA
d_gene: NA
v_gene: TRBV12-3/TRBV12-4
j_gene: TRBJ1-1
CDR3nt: TGTGCCAGCAGTTGGGCAGGGAACACTGAAGCTTTCTTT
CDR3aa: CASSWAGNTEAFF

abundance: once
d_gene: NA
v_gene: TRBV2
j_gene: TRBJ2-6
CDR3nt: TGTGCCAGCAGGGAGACTGGGGCCAACGTCCTGACTTTC
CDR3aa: CASRETGANVLTF

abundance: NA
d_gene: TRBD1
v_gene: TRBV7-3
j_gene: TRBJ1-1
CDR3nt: TGTGCCAGCAGCCTACAGGGGCTCGACACTGAAGCTTTCTTT
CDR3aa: CASSLQGLDTEAFF

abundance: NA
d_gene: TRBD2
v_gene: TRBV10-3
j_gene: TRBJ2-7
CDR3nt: TGTGCCGCGTCCGAGGTCGGGGGGTACGAGCAGTACTTC
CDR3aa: CAASEVGGYEQYF

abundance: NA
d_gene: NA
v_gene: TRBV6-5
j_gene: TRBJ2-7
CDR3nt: TGTGCCAGCAGTTACCACCGGGACATCTCCTACGAGCAGTACTTC
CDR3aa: CASSYHRDISYEQYF

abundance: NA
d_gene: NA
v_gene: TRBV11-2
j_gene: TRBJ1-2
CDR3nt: TGTGCCAGCAGCCCCCTGCCCCAGGGTTTGAATGGCTACACCTTC
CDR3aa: CASSPLPQGLNGYTF

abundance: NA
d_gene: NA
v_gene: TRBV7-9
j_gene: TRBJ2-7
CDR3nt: TGTGCCAGCAGCTTAGGGTTCGGAGACAGGTCATTC
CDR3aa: CASSLGFGDRSF

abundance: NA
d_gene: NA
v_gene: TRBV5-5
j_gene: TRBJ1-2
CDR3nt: TGTGCCAGCAGCTCGTCTCGTCAGGGAAAAGGCTACACCTTC
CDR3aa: CASSSSRQGKGYTF

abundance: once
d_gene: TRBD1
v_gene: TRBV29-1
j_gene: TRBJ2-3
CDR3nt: TGCAGCGTCGCCCGGACAGGCCTAACAGATACGCAGTATTTT
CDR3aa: CSVARTGLTDTQYF

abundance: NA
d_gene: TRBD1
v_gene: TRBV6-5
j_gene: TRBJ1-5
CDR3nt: TGTGCCAGCAGACCCACAGGGGGATTTCAGCCCCAGCATTTT
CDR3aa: CASRPTGGFQPQHF

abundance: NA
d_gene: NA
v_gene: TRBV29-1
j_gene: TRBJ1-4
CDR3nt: TGCAGCGTTGATGAACAGAATAATGAAAAACTGTTTTTT
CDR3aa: CSVDEQNNEKLFF

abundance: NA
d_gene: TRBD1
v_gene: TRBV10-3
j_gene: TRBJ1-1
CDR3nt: TGTGCCATCAGGACCACAGGGGGGAGGACTGAAGCTTTCTTT
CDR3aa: CAIRTTGGRTEAFF

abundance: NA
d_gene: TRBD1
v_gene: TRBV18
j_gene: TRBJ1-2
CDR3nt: TGTGCCAGCTCACCAAACGCAGGGGGCGAAGGCTACACCTTC
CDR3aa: CASSPNAGGEGYTF

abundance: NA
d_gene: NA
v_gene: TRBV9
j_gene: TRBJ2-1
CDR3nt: TGTGCCAGCAGCGAGAGCGGCCCTTACAATGAGCAGTTCTTC
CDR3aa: CASSESGPYNEQFF

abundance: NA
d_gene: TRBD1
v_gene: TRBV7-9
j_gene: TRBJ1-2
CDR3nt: TGTGCCAGCAGCTTAAAACAGGGGACTAACTATGGCTACACCTTC
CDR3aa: CASSLKQGTNYGYTF

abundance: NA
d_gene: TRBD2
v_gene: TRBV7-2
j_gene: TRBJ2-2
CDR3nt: TGTGCCAGCAGCTCCCAACCCCCCAGCGGGGGCTTGGGGACCGGGGAGCTGTTTTTT
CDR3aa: CASSSQPPSGGLGTGELFF

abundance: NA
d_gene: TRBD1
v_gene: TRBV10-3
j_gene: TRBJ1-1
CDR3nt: TGTGCCATCAGTGCCTGGACAGGAGTGAACACTGAAGCTTTCTTT
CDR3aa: CAISAWTGVNTEAFF